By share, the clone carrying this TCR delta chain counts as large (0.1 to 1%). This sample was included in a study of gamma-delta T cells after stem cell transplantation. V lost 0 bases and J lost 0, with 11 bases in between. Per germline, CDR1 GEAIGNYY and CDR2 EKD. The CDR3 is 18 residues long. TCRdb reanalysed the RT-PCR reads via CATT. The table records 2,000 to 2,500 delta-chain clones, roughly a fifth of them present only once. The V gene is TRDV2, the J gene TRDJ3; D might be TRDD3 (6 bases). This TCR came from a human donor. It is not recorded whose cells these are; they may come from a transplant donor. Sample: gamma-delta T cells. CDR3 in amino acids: CACDTVGASSWDTRQMFF. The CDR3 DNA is TGTGCCTGTGACACCGTGGGGGCCAGCTCCTGGGACACCCGACAGATGTTTTTC.